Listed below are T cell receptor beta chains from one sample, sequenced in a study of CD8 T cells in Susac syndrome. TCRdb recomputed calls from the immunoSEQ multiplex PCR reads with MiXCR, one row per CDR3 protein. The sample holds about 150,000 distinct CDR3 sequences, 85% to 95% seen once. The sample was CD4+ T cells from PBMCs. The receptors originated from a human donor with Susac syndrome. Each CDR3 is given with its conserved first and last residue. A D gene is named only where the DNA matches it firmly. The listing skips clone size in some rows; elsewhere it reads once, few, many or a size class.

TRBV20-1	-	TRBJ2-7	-	CSASRPSSGSYEQYF	TGCAGTGCTAGCAGACCCTCCTCTGGCTCCTACGAGCAGTACTTC
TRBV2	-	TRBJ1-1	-	CASTWEGSTEAFF	TGTGCCAGCACGTGGGAGGGGAGCACTGAAGCTTTCTTT
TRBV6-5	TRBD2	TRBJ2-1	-	CASRGLAGGRDEQFF	TGTGCCAGCAGAGGACTAGCGGGGGGGCGGGATGAGCAGTTCTTC
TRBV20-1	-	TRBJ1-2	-	CSADSVLYGYTF	TGCAGCGCGGACAGTGTACTCTATGGCTACACCTTC
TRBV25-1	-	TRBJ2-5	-	CASSELGTAGETQYF	TGTGCCAGCAGTGAATTGGGGACAGCGGGAGAGACCCAGTACTTC
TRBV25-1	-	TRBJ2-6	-	CASSAQLWQGKYSGANVLTF	TGTGCCAGCAGTGCCCAGCTATGGCAGGGCAAATACTCTGGGGCCAACGTCCTGACTTTC
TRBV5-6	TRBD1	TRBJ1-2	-	CASSLDEGQRRSYTF	TGTGCCAGCAGCTTGGACGAGGGACAGCGGAGGAGCTACACCTTC
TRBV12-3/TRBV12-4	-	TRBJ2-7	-	CASSFRAGFSYEQYF	TGTGCCAGCAGTTTTCGGGCGGGGTTCTCCTACGAGCAGTACTTC
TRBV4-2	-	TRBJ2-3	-	CASRNEATQYF	TGTGCCAGCAGAAATGAGGCTACGCAGTATTTT
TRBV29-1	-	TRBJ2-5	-	CSVEVISQETQYF	TGCAGCGTTGAAGTGATCAGCCAAGAGACCCAGTACTTC
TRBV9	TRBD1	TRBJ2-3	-	CASSVARGPTDTQYF	TGTGCCAGCAGCGTAGCCAGGGGGCCCACAGATACGCAGTATTTT
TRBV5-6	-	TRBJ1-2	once	CASSRDPGGYTF	TGTGCCAGCAGTCGGGATCCGGGTGGCTACACCTTC
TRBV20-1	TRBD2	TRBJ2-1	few	CSAPVGTRRSYNEQFF	TGCAGTGCTCCGGTGGGGACTAGGAGGTCCTACAATGAGCAGTTCTTC
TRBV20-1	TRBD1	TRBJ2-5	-	CSAWDRGETQYF	TGCAGTGCCTGGGACAGGGGTGAGACCCAGTACTTC
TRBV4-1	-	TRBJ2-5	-	CASSQDPGAQETQYF	TGCGCCAGCAGCCAAGATCCGGGGGCACAAGAGACCCAGTACTTC
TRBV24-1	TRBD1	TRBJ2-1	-	CATSDSGQGSNEQFF	TGTGCCACCAGTGATTCGGGACAGGGGAGTAATGAGCAGTTCTTC
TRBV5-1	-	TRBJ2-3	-	CASSLEQSTDTQYF	TGCGCCAGCAGCTTGGAGCAGAGCACAGATACGCAGTATTTT
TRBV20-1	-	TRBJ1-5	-	CSARSTLNQPQHF	TGCAGTGCTAGAAGTACACTAAATCAGCCCCAGCATTTT
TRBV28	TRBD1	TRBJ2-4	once	CASSLTGGKYF	TGTGCCAGCAGCCTAACAGGGGGCAAGTACTTC
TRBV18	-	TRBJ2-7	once	CASSGARDYEQYF	TGTGCCAGCTCAGGGGCCCGTGACTACGAGCAGTACTTC
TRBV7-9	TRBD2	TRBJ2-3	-	CASSPSQRGRTDTQYF	TGTGCCAGCAGCCCCTCCCAGCGGGGACGCACAGATACGCAGTATTTT
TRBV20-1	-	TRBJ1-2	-	CSADREGRNGYTF	TGCAGTGCCGATCGCGAGGGAAGGAATGGCTACACCTTC
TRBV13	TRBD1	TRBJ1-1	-	CASGDRGWTEAFF	TGTGCCAGCGGAGACAGGGGTTGGACTGAAGCTTTCTTT
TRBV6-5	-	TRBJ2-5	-	CASSYRGQETQYF	TGTGCCAGCAGTTATCGGGGCCAAGAGACCCAGTACTTC
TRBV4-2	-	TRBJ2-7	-	CASSQESRSYEQYF	TGTGCCAGCAGCCAGGAGAGTCGCTCCTACGAGCAGTACTTC
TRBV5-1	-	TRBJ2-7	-	CASSPGTAISYEQYF	TGCGCCAGCAGCCCCGGGACCGCGATATCCTACGAGCAGTACTTC
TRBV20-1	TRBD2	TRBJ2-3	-	CSVKGLGADTQYF	TGCAGTGTAAAGGGACTAGGTGCAGATACGCAGTATTTT
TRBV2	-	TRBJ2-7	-	CASRTGSSSYEQYF	TGTGCCAGCAGGACAGGTTCAAGCTCCTACGAGCAGTACTTC
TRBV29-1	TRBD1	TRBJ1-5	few	CSVGTGYQPQHF	TGCAGCGTCGGGACAGGGTATCAGCCCCAGCATTTT
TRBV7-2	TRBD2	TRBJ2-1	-	CASSLSGGQTEYNEQFF	TGTGCCAGCAGCTTAAGCGGGGGTCAAACCGAGTACAATGAGCAGTTCTTC
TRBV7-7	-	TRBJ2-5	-	CASSLVAGWETQYF	TGTGCCAGCAGCTTAGTCGCGGGGTGGGAGACCCAGTACTTC
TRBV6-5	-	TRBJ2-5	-	CASSYSATQYF	TGTGCCAGCAGTTACTCGGCGACCCAGTACTTC
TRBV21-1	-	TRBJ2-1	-	CASSVGFANEQFF	TGTGCCAGCTCAGTCGGATTCGCCAATGAGCAGTTCTTC
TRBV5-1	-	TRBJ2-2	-	CASSSDATGELFF	TGCGCCAGCAGCTCGGACGCAACCGGGGAGCTGTTTTTT
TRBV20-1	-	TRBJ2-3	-	CSAPRGTDTQYF	TGCAGTGCCCCCCGGGGCACAGATACGCAGTATTTT
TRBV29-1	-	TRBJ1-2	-	CSVVNGYTF	TGCAGCGTTGTGAATGGCTACACCTTC
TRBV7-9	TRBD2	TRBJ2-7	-	CASGHSGDVAYEQYF	TGTGCCAGCGGCCACAGCGGGGATGTCGCCTACGAGCAGTACTTC
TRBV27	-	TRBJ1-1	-	CASSFFGEGGEAFF	TGTGCCAGCAGTTTTTTTGGGGAGGGTGGTGAAGCTTTCTTT
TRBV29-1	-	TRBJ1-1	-	CSVRGVEMNTEAFF	TGCAGCGTCCGAGGGGTAGAGATGAACACTGAAGCTTTCTTT
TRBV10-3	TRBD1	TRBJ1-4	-	CAISPGQANEKLFF	TGTGCCATCAGCCCTGGACAGGCTAATGAAAAACTGTTTTTT
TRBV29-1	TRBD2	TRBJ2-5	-	CSVDVASGGEETQYF	TGCAGCGTTGATGTGGCTAGCGGGGGCGAGGAGACCCAGTACTTC
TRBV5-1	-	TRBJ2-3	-	CASGGLSTDTQYF	TGCGCCAGCGGGGGCCTCAGCACAGATACACAGTATTTT
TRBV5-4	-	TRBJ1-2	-	CASSLGSRVYGYTF	TGTGCCAGCAGCTTGGGGTCCCGAGTCTATGGCTACACCTTC
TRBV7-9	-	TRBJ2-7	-	CASTSRSDEQYF	TGTGCCAGCACCTCCCGGAGTGACGAGCAGTACTTC
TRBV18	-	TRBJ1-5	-	CASSGQESNQPQHF	TGTGCCAGCTCCGGTCAGGAGAGCAATCAGCCCCAGCATTTT
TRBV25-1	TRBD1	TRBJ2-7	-	CASSLPGQGPEQYF	TGTGCCAGCAGTTTGCCGGGACAGGGACCCGAGCAGTACTTC
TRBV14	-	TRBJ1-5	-	CASSQDRDLNQPQHF	TGTGCCAGCAGCCAAGACAGGGATTTAAATCAGCCCCAGCATTTT
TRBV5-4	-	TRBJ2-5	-	CASSFGTDLIEYF	TGTGCCAGCAGCTTCGGGACTGACCTAATCGAGTACTTC
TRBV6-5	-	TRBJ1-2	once	CASSYGQGNYGYTF	TGTGCCAGCAGTTACGGGCAGGGAAACTATGGCTACACCTTC
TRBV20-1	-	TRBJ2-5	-	CSARPPSPRETQYF	TGCAGTGCTAGACCACCTAGTCCCAGGGAGACCCAGTACTTC
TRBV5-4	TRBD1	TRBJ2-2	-	CATQGATTGELFF	TGTGCCACCCAGGGGGCGACCACCGGGGAGCTGTTTTTT
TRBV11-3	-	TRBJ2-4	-	CASSPDSGRFKNIQYF	TGTGCCAGCAGCCCAGACTCGGGGAGGTTCAAAAACATTCAGTACTTC
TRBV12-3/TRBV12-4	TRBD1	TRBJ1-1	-	CATGTGLNTEAFF	TGTGCCACGGGGACAGGCTTGAACACTGAAGCTTTCTTT
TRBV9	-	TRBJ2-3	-	CASSVGNIDTDTQYF	TGTGCCAGCAGCGTAGGGAACATTGACACAGATACGCAGTATTTT